The 27 T cell receptor beta chains reported below all come from one sample, sequenced in a study of response to subunit inactivated influenza vaccine. TCRdb redid the calling of the RT-PCR reads with MiXCR, one entry per CDR3 protein. The table records 200,000 to 300,000 distinct CDR3 sequences, less than 15% of them present only once. This specimen consisted of non-naive T cells sorted from PBMCs, obtained around 15 days before vaccination. All receptors derive from a man between 50 and 59 years old who received an inactivated influenza vaccine.

V usage is TRBV9 and J usage is TRBJ2-3; a possible D gene is TRBD1 (6 bases). The CDR3 has 14 residues. V lost 2 bases to trimming and J lost 8 bases, with 15 bases between them. CDR1 SGDLS and CDR2 YYNGEE come from the germline V gene. The CDR3 region has the DNA TGTGCCAGCAGCGTGGGGGCCCTAGTCGGTACGCAGTATTTT. Amino acids: CASSVGALVGTQYF.

The chain recombines TRBV7-9 with TRBJ2-7; weak D call: TRBD1 (6 bases). The CDR3 is 17 residues long. Germline CDR1 and CDR2: SEHNR and FQNEAQ (reference sequence). The V end was cut by 6 bases, the J end by 4 bases, with 25 bases between. CDR3 residues: CASRPIPTRTAWYEQYF. The CDR3 DNA is TGTGCCAGCAGACCGATACCAACCCGGACAGCTTGGTACGAGCAGTACTTC.

This chain uses TRBV6-2 or TRBV6-3 with TRBJ2-3, with TRBD1 matching over 9 bases. The CDR3 spans 13 residues. The V gene's germline CDR1 is MNHEY and CDR2 SVGEGT. The trim removed 2 bases at V and 14 bases at J, leaving 8 bases unmatched. This CDR3 is CASSYQGTGNRYF. For the CDR3, the DNA is TGTGCCAGCAGTTACCAAGGGACAGGGAATCGGTATTTT.

The rearrangement joins TRBV2 to TRBJ1-1, with D uncertain. CDR3 length: 11 amino acids. Trimming removed 6 bases from V and 3 bases from J, with 5 bases in between. Germline CDR1 reads SNHLY; CDR2 reads FYNNEI. The CDR3 here is CASSRHTEAFF. The DNA of the CDR3 is TGTGCCAGCAGCAGGCACACTGAAGCTTTCTTT.

This clonotype came up many times. The chain recombines TRBV29-1 with TRBJ2-4, with TRBD1 identical over 9 bases. Germline V gene sequence: CDR1 SQVTM, CDR2 ANQGSEA. Unmatched junction bases numbered 6, after V lost 7 bases and J lost 2 bases. This CDR3 contains 14 residues. The chain's CDR3 is CSAQTGGTKNIQYF. The CDR3, as DNA: TGCAGCGCCCAGACAGGGGGAACCAAAAACATTCAGTACTTC.

This clonotype was detected only a few times. The chain recombines TRBV20-1 with TRBJ2-1; 7 nucleotides match TRBD2. CDR1 is DFQATT, CDR2 SNEGSKA, per germline (reference sequence). Germline trimming cut 3 bases from V and 8 bases from J; bases unmatched to any gene: 4. The CDR3 consists of 12 residues. The CDR3 nucleotides read TGCAGTGCTAGCGGGAGGTTGTATGAGCAGTTCTTC. This codes for CSASGRLYEQFF.

The J gene is TRBJ1-5, the V gene TRBV20-1; TRBD1 matches at 11 bases. Germline V gene sequence: CDR1 DFQATT, CDR2 SNEGSKA (reference sequence). This CDR3 is built from 16 residues. After removal of 3 bases from V and 1 base from J, the junction contained 5 bases not matched to a gene. The CDR3 spells CSARPGTGGSNQPQHF. DNA for the CDR3: TGCAGTGCTAGGCCCGGGACAGGGGGGAGCAATCAGCCCCAGCATTTT.

This chain links TRBV20-1 with TRBJ2-3; 13 bases align to TRBD2. Germline lookup yields CDR1 DFQATT and CDR2 SNEGSKA (reference sequence). The CDR3 contains 13 residues. The CDR3, as DNA: TGCAGGCCTACTAGCGGGGGGGCAGATACGCAGTATTTT. Translating gives CRPTSGGADTQYF.

This clonotype appeared a few times. This sequence joins TRBV15 and TRBJ2-3; 9 nucleotides agree with TRBD2. From germline, CDR1 is LNHNV and CDR2 YYDKDF (reference sequence). The CDR3 runs to 15 residues. With V trimmed by 0 bases and J by 5 bases, 3 bases remained unmatched. CDR3 sequence: CATSRESLAGDTQYF. DNA for the CDR3: TGTGCCACCAGCAGAGAATCACTAGCGGGAGATACGCAGTATTTT.

This clonotype appeared many times. CDR3 coding DNA: TGCGCCAGCAGTCGTGACAGGGGGTCTTTATCCAATGAGCAGTTCTTC. Translating it yields CASSRDRGSLSNEQFF. V usage is TRBV5-1 and J usage is TRBJ2-1; 9 bases match TRBD1. This CDR3 region has 16 residues. Germline CDR1 SGHRS, CDR2 YFSETQ. After removal of 5 bases from V and 6 bases from J, the junction contained 12 bases not matched to a gene.

V is TRBV28 and J is TRBJ1-5; 7 bases are shared with TRBD1. The germline V gene encodes CDR1 MDHEN and CDR2 SYDVKM. This CDR3 has 19 amino acids. V trimming: 7 bases; J trimming: 1 base; junction bases outside the gene matches: 19. The DNA of the CDR3 is TGTGCCAGCACCAAATTTAACCCCCGTGGCAGGGGGAGCAATCAGCCCCAGCATTTT. This sequence encodes CASTKFNPRGRGSNQPQHF.

This clonotype occurred a few times. The CDR3 DNA reads TGTGCCAGCTCACCCGGGACAGGGGGAGCCTATGGCTACACCTTC. Translated: CASSPGTGGAYGYTF. The chain is built from TRBV18 and TRBJ1-2; 11 nucleotides line up with TRBD1. From germline, CDR1 is KGHSH and CDR2 LQKENI. The CDR3 runs 15 residues. V gave up 3 bases and J gave up 4 bases; unmatched junction bases: 4.

This clonotype was recorded a few times. The V call is TRBV24-1, the J call TRBJ2-3; D gene uncertain. Germline loops: CDR1 KGHDR, CDR2 SFDVKD. There are 16 residues in the CDR3. Trimming cost V 3 bases and J 0 bases, with 12 bases left between them. The CDR3 loop reads CATSDPRAVSTDTQYF. The CDR3 nucleotides read TGTGCCACCAGTGATCCTAGAGCAGTAAGCACAGATACGCAGTATTTT.

This clonotype was seen more than once but under ten times. This chain links TRBV27 with TRBJ2-3; 7 positions match TRBD2. The CDR3 is made up of 11 amino acids. With 4 bases clipped from V and 9 bases from J, the junction kept 1 base outside the gene matches. Germline V gene data show CDR1 as MNHEY and CDR2 as SMNVEV (reference sequence). This CDR3 is CASSSSGTQYF. CDR3 sequence (DNA): TGTGCCAGCAGTTCTAGCGGCACGCAGTATTTT.

For this clonotype: This may be a read error, as it is one base from a much larger clone. The chain carries TRBV2 and TRBJ1-2; D not resolved. This CDR3 has 10 amino acids. Germline CDR1 SNHLY, CDR2 FYNNEI. The V gene lost 6 bases and the J gene lost 4 bases, with 3 bases spanning the gap. This chain's CDR3 is CASRRYGYTF. DNA for the CDR3: TGTGCCAGCAGGCGCTATGGCTACACCTTC.

This clonotype appeared a few times. The genes are TRBV4-3 and TRBJ1-4; 10 bases align to TRBD1. This CDR3 has 16 amino acids. CDR1 is LGHNA and CDR2 is YSLEER in the germline V gene. Unmatched junction bases numbered 6, after V lost 0 bases and J lost 8 bases. CDR3 DNA: TGCGCCAGCAGCCAAGAGCCGGGACAGGGGAAAGAAAAACTGTTTTTT. It yields the protein CASSQEPGQGKEKLFF.

This clonotype was picked up many times. This chain connects TRBV20-1 to TRBJ2-4; D gene unclear. V shed 6 bases and J shed 7 bases, with 16 bases lying between them. The germline V gene encodes CDR1 DFQATT and CDR2 SNEGSKA (reference sequence). CDR3 size: 13 residues. CDR3 DNA sequence: TGCAGTGCCCCTACTCCAGGAGTGAACATTCAGTACTTC. Residues: CSAPTPGVNIQYF.

The J gene is TRBJ1-4, the V gene TRBV12-3 or TRBV12-4; D is possibly TRBD1 (5 bases). The CDR3 spans 15 residues. V lost 1 base and J 7 bases, leaving 13 bases between the germline ends. As DNA, the CDR3 is TGTGCCAGCAGTTTAGGCGGCAGGAGGGGTGAAAAACTGTTTTTT. Protein sequence: CASSLGGRRGEKLFF.

V gene TRBV12-3 or TRBV12-4 combines with J gene TRBJ1-1; 7 bases are a match to TRBD1. V was pared by 3 bases and J by 4 bases, with 5 bases of the junction left unmatched. This CDR3 is 14 amino acids long. Here the CDR3 reads CASSFRQGVTEAFF. The CDR3 coding sequence is TGTGCCAGCAGTTTTCGACAGGGAGTCACTGAAGCTTTCTTT.

This clonotype was counted between two and nine times. The chain recombines TRBV9 with TRBJ2-1, with TRBD1 as a possible D gene (6 bases). The V gene's germline CDR1 is SGDLS and CDR2 YYNGEE. The CDR3 runs 15 residues. With 0 bases removed from V and 5 bases from J, the gap between germline ends came to 12 bases. The CDR3 region has the DNA TGTGCCAGCAGCGTAGGTACAGGGTGGAACAATGAGCAGTTCTTC. This sequence encodes CASSVGTGWNNEQFF.

The chain couples TRBV4-2 to TRBJ2-1; TRBD2 agrees at 12 bases. This CDR3 region has 15 residues. V lost 1 base to trimming and J lost 7 bases; unmatched junction nucleotides: 2. CDR1 and CDR2 from the germline V gene are LGHNA and YNFKEQ. The CDR3: CASSQGTSGKNEQFF. CDR3 sequence (DNA): TGTGCCAGCAGCCAAGGGACTAGCGGGAAAAATGAGCAGTTCTTC.

The gene calls are TRBV6-2 or TRBV6-3 and TRBJ2-1, with TRBD2 matching over 11 bases. V gave up 2 bases and J gave up 0 bases; unmatched junction bases: 3. Germline CDR1 and CDR2: MNHEY and SVGEGT. The length of the CDR3 is 17 residues. DNA of the CDR3: TGTGCCAGCAGTTACCCTACTAGCGGGGGCTCCTACAATGAGCAGTTCTTC. It specifies CASSYPTSGGSYNEQFF.

This clonotype was recorded at least ten times. The genes are TRBV28 and TRBJ2-7, with 9 bases aligning to TRBD2. The CDR3 spans 14 residues. V trimming: 6 bases; J trimming: 3 bases; junction bases outside the gene matches: 6. Germline CDR1 MDHEN, CDR2 SYDVKM. The CDR3 DNA follows: TGTGCCAGCAGCTGGGGACTAGCCGGCTACGAGCAGTACTTC. It codes for CASSWGLAGYEQYF. Full variable domain (rest looked up from reference TRBV28 and TRBJ2-7): DVKVTQSSRYLVKRTGEKVFLECVQDMDHENMFWYRQDPGLGLRLIYFSYDVKMKEKGDIPEGYSVSREKKERFSLILESASTNQTSMYLCASSWGLAGYEQYFGPGTRLTVT.

This clonotype was recorded at least ten times. This rearrangement joins TRBV3-1 to TRBJ2-2; no reliable D call. The CDR3 totals 12 residues. Trimming pared 3 bases from V and 4 bases from J, leaving 3 bases between. Germline assignment: CDR1 LGHDT and CDR2 YNNKEL (reference sequence). CDR3 DNA sequence: TGTGCCAGCAGCCACCCCACCGGGGAGCTGTTTTTT. Translated, it gives CASSHPTGELFF. Together with reference TRBV3-1 and TRBJ2-2, the CDR3 gives the full variable domain: DTAVSQTPKYLVTQMGNDKSIKCEQNLGHDTMYWYKQDSKKFLKIMFSYNNKELIINETVPNRFSPKSPDKAHLNLHINSLELGDSAVYFCASSHPTGELFFGEGSRLTVL.

This clonotype appeared many times. The chain combines TRBV5-1 with TRBJ1-2, with unresolved D. V dropped 1 base and J dropped 0 bases, with 1 base sitting between them. The V gene's germline CDR1 is SGHRS and CDR2 YFSETQ. The CDR3 contains 12 residues. CDR3 coding DNA: TGCGCCAGCAGCTTGCCTAACTATGGCTACACCTTC. Its translation: CASSLPNYGYTF.

This chain joins TRBV6-5 and TRBJ2-5; tentative D call: TRBD2 (6 bases). Trimming cost V 2 bases and J 4 bases, with 11 bases left between them. The CDR3 runs to 14 residues. Germline V gene lookup returns CDR1 MNHEY and CDR2 SVGAGI. CDR3 nucleotides: TGTGCCAGCAGTTACGGGGGAGGCTTAGAGACCCAGTACTTC. Its translation: CASSYGGGLETQYF.

V and J are TRBV6-2 or TRBV6-3 and TRBJ2-7, with D perhaps TRBD1 (5 bases). CDR3 length equals 13 residues. The V end was cut by 4 bases, the J end by 3 bases, with 10 bases between. In germline, CDR1 is MNHEY, CDR2 SVGEGT. For the CDR3, the DNA is TGTGCCAGCAGTTTACGACAGTTCTACGAGCAGTACTTC. Its translation is CASSLRQFYEQYF.